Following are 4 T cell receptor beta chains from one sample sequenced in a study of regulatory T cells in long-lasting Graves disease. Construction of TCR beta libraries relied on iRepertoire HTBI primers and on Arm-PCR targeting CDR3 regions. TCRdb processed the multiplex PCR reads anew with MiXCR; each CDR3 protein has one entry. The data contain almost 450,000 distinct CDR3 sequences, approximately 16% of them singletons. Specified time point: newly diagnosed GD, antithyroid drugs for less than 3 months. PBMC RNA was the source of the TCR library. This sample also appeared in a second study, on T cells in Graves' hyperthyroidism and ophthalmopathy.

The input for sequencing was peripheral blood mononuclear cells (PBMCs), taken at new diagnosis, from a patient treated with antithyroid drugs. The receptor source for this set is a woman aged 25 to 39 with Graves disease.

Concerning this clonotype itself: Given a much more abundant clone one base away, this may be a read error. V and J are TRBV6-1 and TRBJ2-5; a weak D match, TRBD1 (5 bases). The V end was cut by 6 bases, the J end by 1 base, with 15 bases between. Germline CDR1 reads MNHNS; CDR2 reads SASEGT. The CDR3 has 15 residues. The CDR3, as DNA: TGTGCCAGCAGCCGGTCAGGGATGGGCCAAGAGACCCAGTACTTC. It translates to CASSRSGMGQETQYF.

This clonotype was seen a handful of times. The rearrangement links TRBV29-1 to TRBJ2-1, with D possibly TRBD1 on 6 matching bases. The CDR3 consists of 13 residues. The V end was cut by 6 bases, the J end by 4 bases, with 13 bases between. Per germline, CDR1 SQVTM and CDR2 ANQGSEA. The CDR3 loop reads CSVARGGYNEQFF. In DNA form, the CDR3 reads TGCAGCGTCGCCAGGGGTGGTTACAATGAGCAGTTCTTC.

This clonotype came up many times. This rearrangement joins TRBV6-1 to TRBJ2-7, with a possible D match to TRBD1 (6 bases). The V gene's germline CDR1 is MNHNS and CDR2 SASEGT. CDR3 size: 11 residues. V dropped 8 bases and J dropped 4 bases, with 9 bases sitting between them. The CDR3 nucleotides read TGTGCCAGCCACCAGGGGTACGAGCAGTACTTC. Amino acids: CASHQGYEQYF.

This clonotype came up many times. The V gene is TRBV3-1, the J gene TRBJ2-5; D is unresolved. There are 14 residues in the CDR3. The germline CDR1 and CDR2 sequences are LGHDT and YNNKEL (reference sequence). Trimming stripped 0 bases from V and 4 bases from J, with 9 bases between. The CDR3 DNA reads TGTGCCAGCAGCCAAGAGATATCAGGAGAGACCCAGTACTTC. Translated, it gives CASSQEISGETQYF.